This TCR beta chain was identified during a study of early T cells in non-severe SARS-CoV-2 infection. Whole-study results and caveats: There was a bias toward anti-spike CD8 responses in VDJdb matching, which missed private and CD4 specificities.

Concerning this clonotype: What it binds is unknown.

Individual cDNA molecules were tagged with unique molecular identifiers, the study reported. TCRdb passed the 5' RACE reads through MiXCR, listing each CDR3 protein once. The table lists roughly 69,000 distinct CDR3 sequences, 9.5% of them singletons. This clonotype was sampled from an adult who was a healthcare worker with PCR-confirmed SARS-CoV-2 infection or an uninfected control (not recorded which). Material for sequencing was whole blood.

CDR3 nucleotides: TGCAGTGCACCTGCCGGGACTAGCGGAGAAGCTAGCACAGATACGCAGTATTTT. It specifies CSAPAGTSGEASTDTQYF. The gene calls are TRBV20-1 and TRBJ2-3, with 11 nucleotides matching TRBD2. Per germline, CDR1 DFQATT and CDR2 SNEGSKA (reference sequence). After removal of 6 bases from V and 0 bases from J, the junction contained 14 bases not matched to a gene. CDR3 size: 18 residues.